This TCR beta chain was captured in a study of T-cell reconstitution after alpha-beta-depleted transplantation in children. This clonotype was seen at least ten times. Preparing the TCRbeta library involved the use of unique molecular identifiers. TCRdb re-derived calls from the PCR reads in MiXCR, one entry per CDR3 protein. The table records some 300,000 distinct CDR3 sequences, about 9.5% of them present only once. This CDR3 contains 11 residues. CDR1 is MGHDK and CDR2 is SYGVNS in the germline V gene. V was trimmed by 6 bases and J by 7 bases, leaving 9 bases between them. This receptor was identified in a boy under two years old with acute myeloid leukemia, due to receive a stem cell transplant. The chain carries TRBV25-1 and TRBJ1-1, with TRBD1 as a possible D gene (6 bases). Sequenced here: PBMCs, sampled before TCRalphabeta/CD19-depleted stem cell transplant. For the CDR3, the DNA is TGTGCCAGCAGCGGGACACTTGAAGCTTTCTTT. It yields the protein CASSGTLEAFF.